A single sample gave rise to the 9 T cell receptor beta chains below, sequenced in a study of blood T cell repertoires in COVID-19. TCRdb's table, derived via immunoSEQ multiplex PCR, lists solely in-frame clones and lacks some. The table lists more than 300,000 clones, roughly 90% of them singletons. The sequenced material came from PBMCs or T cells enriched from blood (not recorded which). Source of these receptors: a woman in her 30s who had recovered from COVID-19.

The rearrangement uses TRBV21-1 and TRBJ2-1; TRBD2 is the table's D call, not checked against the DNA. TRBV21-1 is termed a pseudogene. The CDR3 totals 17 residues. DNA of the CDR3: TGTGCCAGCAGCTTTTTTACACCGGGGAGCTCCTACAATGAGCAGTTCTTC. As protein: CASSFFTPGSSYNEQFF.

This clone has a single count. V usage is TRBV30 and J usage is TRBJ1-2, with a tentative D call TRBD1 (5 bases). Per germline, CDR1 GTSNPN and CDR2 SVGIG (reference sequence). There are 13 residues in the CDR3. Trimming removed 2 bases from V and 1 base from J, with 8 bases in between. CDR3 residues: CAWSTRVNYGYTF. DNA of the CDR3: TGTGCCTGGAGTACCAGGGTTAACTATGGCTACACCTTC.

This chain connects TRBV28 to TRBJ2-2, with D tentatively TRBD1 (6 bases). This CDR3 has 15 residues. Germline V CDR1 and CDR2: MDHEN, SYDVKM. V was shortened by 6 bases and J by 4 bases, with 15 bases between the two germline ends. Written as DNA, the CDR3 is TGTGCCAGCAGGGGCCCGGGACAATTCACCGGGGAGCTGTTTTTT. It encodes CASRGPGQFTGELFF.

This chain connects TRBV7-8 to TRBJ1-2; 7 bases are a match to TRBD1. The trim removed 5 bases at V and 4 bases at J, leaving 22 bases unmatched. The CDR3 spans 19 residues. Germline V gene sequence: CDR1 SGHVS, CDR2 FQNEAQ. The chain's CDR3 is CASSPFARTGTQPLYGYTF. CDR3 nucleotides: TGTGCCAGCAGCCCTTTTGCTAGGACAGGAACCCAACCCCTCTATGGCTACACCTTC.

This chain uses TRBV19 with TRBJ1-5; 9 positions agree with TRBD1. Germline V lookup: CDR1 LNHDA, CDR2 SQIVND (reference sequence). This CDR3 is 18 amino acids long. J gave up 6 bases and V 5 bases, and 17 bases lay outside the gene matches. The CDR3 DNA is TGTGCCAGTAGTTGGGCCTTAGGGACAGGGTTGTTAAGTCAGCCCCAGCATTTT. Encoded protein: CASSWALGTGLLSQPQHF.

Regarding this clone: This clone may be a read error of a much larger clone one base away. The chain combines TRBV12-3 or TRBV12-4 with TRBJ1-1; weak D call: TRBD1 (5 bases). The CDR3 covers 13 residues. V dropped 3 bases and J dropped 1 base, with 6 bases sitting between them. The CDR3 sequence: CASSFGGNTEAFF. For the CDR3, the DNA is TGTGCCAGCAGTTTCGGGGGGAACACTGAAGCTTTCTTT.

This chain connects TRBV28 to TRBJ2-7; 9 bases fit TRBD2. The CDR3 totals 14 residues. Germline V CDR1 and CDR2: MDHEN, SYDVKM. Unmatched junction bases numbered 4, after V lost 6 bases and J lost 1 base. The CDR3 here is CASRRGLASYEQYF. CDR3 in DNA: TGTGCCAGCAGGCGGGGACTAGCATCCTACGAGCAGTACTTC.

This clone has more than one count but fewer than ten. The chain combines TRBV7-9 with TRBJ2-7, with 9 bases matching TRBD2. After removal of 3 bases from V and 4 bases from J, the junction contained 10 bases not matched to a gene. The germline gives CDR1 SEHNR, CDR2 FQNEAQ (reference sequence). The CDR3 has 16 residues. The CDR3 here is CASSFRGSGGDYEQYF. The CDR3 region has the DNA TGTGCCAGCAGCTTTCGGGGTAGCGGGGGAGATTACGAGCAGTACTTC.

The chain couples TRBV18 to TRBJ2-7; TRBD1 matches 11 bases. This CDR3 has 15 amino acids. CDR1 and CDR2 (germline): KGHSH, LQKENI. V was clipped by 6 bases and J by 4 bases; unmatched bases: 8. This chain's CDR3 is CASSPGQGATYEQYF. For the CDR3, the DNA is TGTGCCAGCTCGCCAGGACAGGGGGCCACATACGAGCAGTACTTC.